Shown below are 9 T cell receptor beta chains from a single sample sequenced in a study of T cell repertoires in cytomegalovirus infection. TCRdb called the reads again in MiXCR, with one record for every CDR3 protein. The sample comprises just over 300,000 distinct CDR3 sequences, roughly a sixth of which are singletons, and around 11% rests with the top ten. Sequenced input: PBMCs. The receptor set was obtained from a human donor in good health (CMV status not recorded). Some clones in this sample may be carry-over from other donors' samples.

This clonotype was seen many times. The chain carries TRBV7-2 and TRBJ1-5; possibly TRBD1 for D (6 bases). The CDR3 sequence is 13 residues long. Trimming pared 3 bases from V and 6 bases from J, leaving 9 bases between. The V gene's germline CDR1 is SGHTA and CDR2 FQGNSA. CDR3 amino acids: CASSFDRTQPQHF. CDR3 coding DNA: TGTGCCAGCAGCTTCGACAGGACTCAGCCCCAGCATTTT.

This clonotype was found many times. The chain has TRBV7-2 and TRBJ2-1; 8 bases are shared with TRBD1. Losses at the gene ends were 3 bases for V and 7 bases for J; bases not matched to a gene: 8. This CDR3 is 15 amino acids long. CDR1 and CDR2 (germline): SGHTA, FQGNSA. As DNA, the CDR3 is TGTGCCAGCAGCTTGCCCACAGGGGGGAAAAATGAGCAGTTCTTC. Translation gives CASSLPTGGKNEQFF. Using reference TRBV7-2 and TRBJ2-1 for the parts outside the CDR3, the full variable domain is GAGVSQSPSNKVTEKGKDVELRCDPISGHTALYWYRQSLGQGLEFLIYFQGNSAPDKSGLPSDRFSAERTGGSVSTLTIQRTQQEDSAVYLCASSLPTGGKNEQFFGPGTRLTVL.

This clonotype was counted at least ten times. The rearrangement joins TRBV7-2 to TRBJ1-5; TRBD1 aligns across 8 bases. CDR1 and CDR2 (germline): SGHTA, FQGNSA. The CDR3 has 13 amino acids. Trimming cost V 4 bases and J 6 bases; bases outside gene matches: 2. CDR3 DNA: TGTGCCAGCAGCTATACAGGGGGTCAGCCCCAGCATTTT. It specifies CASSYTGGQPQHF.

The table lists this clonotype with a few counts. The chain uses TRBV10-3 and TRBJ1-5, with no clear D. CDR3 length: 15 amino acids. From germline, CDR1 is ENHRY and CDR2 SYGVKD. With 4 bases removed from V and 0 bases from J, the gap between germline ends came to 10 bases. The DNA for the CDR3 is TGTGCCATCAGTGGGTCGGCGGATAGCAATCAGCCCCAGCATTTT. Translated: CAISGSADSNQPQHF.

The chain carries TRBV20-1 and TRBJ1-1; maybe TRBD1 (5 bases). The length of the CDR3 is 14 residues. V shed 0 bases and J shed 4 bases, with 12 bases lying between them. Germline CDR1 DFQATT, CDR2 SNEGSKA (reference sequence). Written as DNA, the CDR3 is TGCAGTGCTAGAGATCGGGGACCCAGCACTGAAGCTTTCTTT. It codes for CSARDRGPSTEAFF.

A few counts support this clonotype. The chain is built from TRBV2 and TRBJ1-5, with D maybe TRBD1 (6 bases). V lost 6 bases to trimming and J lost 0 bases, with 9 bases between them. The germline gives CDR1 SNHLY, CDR2 FYNNEI. This CDR3 region has 14 residues. The CDR3 coding sequence is TGTGCCAGCAGCGGGACAATTAGCAATCAGCCCCAGCATTTT. As protein: CASSGTISNQPQHF.

This clonotype was seen repeatedly, ten times or more. This chain joins TRBV2 and TRBJ1-5; TRBD1 matches at 9 bases. The junction had 7 bases not matched to a gene; V was cut back by 6 bases and J by 7 bases. The germline V gene encodes CDR1 SNHLY and CDR2 FYNNEI. CDR3 length equals 14 residues. This chain's CDR3 is CASSGGQGTQPQHF. CDR3 DNA: TGTGCCAGCAGCGGAGGACAGGGGACCCAGCCCCAGCATTTT.

This clonotype has ten or more counts. J is TRBJ2-7 and V is TRBV5-1; 7 bases fit TRBD1. This CDR3 region has 14 residues. J lost 3 bases, V lost 2 bases, and 5 bases had no gene match. Germline lookup yields CDR1 SGHRS and CDR2 YFSETQ. The CDR3 protein is CASSLTGALYEQYF. The CDR3 DNA reads as TGCGCCAGCAGCTTAACAGGGGCGCTCTACGAGCAGTACTTC. Using reference TRBV5-1 and TRBJ2-7 for the parts outside the CDR3, the full variable domain is KAGVTQTPRYLIKTRGQQVTLSCSPISGHRSVSWYQQTPGQGLQFLFEYFSETQRNKGNFPGRFSGRQFSNSRSEMNVSTLELGDSALYLCASSLTGALYEQYFGPGTRLTVT.

At least ten counts were recorded for this clonotype. CDR3 loop: CASSLGPSFRGRTEAFF. In DNA, the CDR3 is TGTGCCAGCAGTTTAGGTCCGTCTTTCAGGGGAAGGACTGAAGCTTTCTTT. V gene TRBV28 combines with J gene TRBJ1-1, with a tentative D call TRBD1 (6 bases). From germline, CDR1 is MDHEN and CDR2 SYDVKM. V gave up 2 bases and J gave up 5 bases, with 21 bases separating them. CDR3 length: 17 residues.